These 8 T cell receptor beta chains originate from one sample sequenced in a study of beta chain features in type 1 diabetes. All of the isolated RNA was reverse transcribed, so expressed TCRB transcripts were sequenced. Generated by immunoSEQ multiplex PCR, the TCRdb table keeps only in-frame clones and is missing some. Of about 150,000 clones listed, around 10% are singletons. The sample taken for sequencing was central memory CD4+ T cells from blood. These receptor sequences come from a man aged 18 to 35 in good health.

This chain connects TRBV7-2 to TRBJ2-1; 7 bases are a match to TRBD1. The germline gives CDR1 SGHTA, CDR2 FQGNSA. The CDR3 spans 19 residues. Trimming took 0 bases from V and 0 from J; bases not matched to a gene: 11. The chain's CDR3 is CASSLAFLISGGSYNEQFF. The CDR3 DNA follows: TGTGCCAGCAGCTTAGCGTTCTTAATCTCAGGGGGCTCCTACAATGAGCAGTTCTTC.

The V and J genes are TRBV15 and TRBJ1-3; D is undetermined. V was cut by 4 bases and J by 0 bases, with 10 bases left in between. Per the germline V gene, CDR1 is LNHNV and CDR2 is YYDKDF (reference sequence). The CDR3 is 15 amino acids. CDR3 amino acids: CATSTGPGSGNTIYF. CDR3 in DNA: TGTGCCACCAGCACCGGACCCGGCTCTGGAAACACCATATATTTT.

The J gene is TRBJ2-7, the V gene TRBV7-2, with TRBD2 identical over 9 bases. This CDR3 is built from 17 residues. V was pared by 1 base and J by 0 bases, with 7 bases of the junction left unmatched. CDR1 SGHTA and CDR2 FQGNSA come from the germline V gene. This CDR3 is CASSLVGSGLASYEQYF. For the CDR3, the DNA is TGTGCCAGCAGCTTAGTTGGGTCGGGACTAGCCTCCTACGAGCAGTACTTC.

This clone was counted between two and nine times. V and J are TRBV19 and TRBJ2-1, with D perhaps matching TRBD2 (5 bases). The V end lost 6 bases, the J end lost 5 bases, and 11 bases lay between the germline ends. In germline, CDR1 is LNHDA, CDR2 SQIVND (reference sequence). There are 13 residues in the CDR3. The CDR3 DNA reads as TGTGCCAGTAGCCATCAGCGGCACAATGAGCAGTTCTTC. Its translation is CASSHQRHNEQFF.

The V gene is TRBV4-3, the J gene TRBJ2-7; D may be TRBD1 (6 bases). Per the germline V gene, CDR1 is LGHNA and CDR2 is YSLEER. Trimming pared 1 base from V and 2 bases from J, leaving 12 bases between. The CDR3 extends over 15 amino acids. CDR3 residues: CASSQGTGKPYEQYF. The CDR3 region has the DNA TGCGCCAGCAGCCAAGGTACAGGGAAGCCCTACGAGCAGTACTTC.

In this sample, this clone turned up many times. The rearrangement links TRBV7-2 to TRBJ2-2; D call uncertain. The V gene lost 0 bases and the J gene lost 6 bases, with 8 bases spanning the gap. Germline V gene lookup returns CDR1 SGHTA and CDR2 FQGNSA. This CDR3 has 14 residues. CDR3 region: CASSLAGPAGELFF. CDR3 coding DNA: TGTGCCAGCAGCTTAGCGGGCCCTGCCGGGGAGCTGTTTTTT.

This clone was detected only a few times. V gene TRBV29-1 combines with J gene TRBJ2-2; the match to TRBD2 covers 13 bases. V dropped 5 bases and J dropped 0; count of bases not matched to a gene: 9. The CDR3 sequence is 18 residues long. Germline-derived CDR1 and CDR2 are SQVTM and ANQGSEA. CDR3 bases: TGCAGCGTTTCCAGCCCCGGACTAGCGGGGGCGAACACCGGGGAGCTGTTTTTT. Its protein product is CSVSSPGLAGANTGELFF.

This clone has just a few counts. The chain carries TRBV30 and TRBJ1-1, with 7 bases that match TRBD1. Trimming cost V 4 bases and J 4 bases; bases outside gene matches: 3. This CDR3 region has 12 residues. From germline, CDR1 is GTSNPN and CDR2 SVGIG (reference sequence). The CDR3 nucleotides are TGTGCCTGGAAAGGGGGCAGCACTGAAGCTTTCTTT. Amino acids: CAWKGGSTEAFF.